The 28 T cell receptor beta chains presented below share a single source sample, sequenced in a study of blood T cell repertoires in COVID-19 (TCRdb year 2020). Receptor amplification or capture employed the immunoSEQ multiplex PCR assay. TCRdb mirrors the immuneACCESS table, restricted to in-frame sequences. Some clones are absent from its copies; in checked studies, under half trace to an unresolved V gene, and the reason for the others is unknown. Counted in this sample were around 280,000 clones; 87% of them appeared once. The ten largest make up 2.2% of the sample. Sequenced: peripheral blood. These receptors were taken from a woman aged 50 to 60 who had recovered from COVID-19.

The chain links TRBV25-1 to TRBJ2-2; maybe TRBD1 (5 bases). The germline gives CDR1 MGHDK, CDR2 SYGVNS. V lost 2 bases and J lost 2, with 15 bases in between. The CDR3 totals 17 residues. The CDR3 DNA reads as TGTGCCAGCAGTGAACGGTTCGACACAGGAAACACCGGGGAGCTGTTTTTT. It yields the protein CASSERFDTGNTGELFF.

This clone came up a few times. CDR3 bases: TGTGCCAGCTCACCACTGGCAGTGGATTCACCCCTCCACTTT. Protein: CASSPLAVDSPLHF. This chain links TRBV18 with TRBJ1-6; unclear D gene. V was trimmed by 1 base and J by 8 bases, leaving 9 bases between them. CDR1 and CDR2 (germline): KGHSH, LQKENI. The CDR3 consists of 14 residues.

The chain combines TRBV10-3 with TRBJ1-2; the match to TRBD1 covers 10 bases. Germline CDR1 is ENHRY and CDR2 is SYGVKD. This CDR3 is 15 amino acids long. J gave up 2 bases and V 3 bases, and 3 bases lay outside the gene matches. The CDR3 region is CAISDGGQGNYGYTF. Here the CDR3 DNA reads TGTGCCATCAGTGATGGGGGACAGGGGAACTATGGCTACACCTTC.

Comment on this clone: A much more abundant neighbour one base away suggests this may be a read error. The V and J genes are TRBV11-2 and TRBJ1-6; a possible D gene is TRBD1 (5 bases). The CDR3 spans 16 residues. Trimming cost V 1 base and J 0 bases, with 7 bases left between them. Germline V CDR1 and CDR2: SGHAT, FQNNGV. The CDR3 spells CASSLGQGSYNSPLHF. The CDR3 DNA reads as TGTGCCAGCAGCTTAGGGCAGGGCTCCTATAATTCACCCCTCCACTTT.

CDR3 nucleotide sequence: TGTGCCAGCAGCTGGGACAGGGGGCGTGATACGCAGTATTTT. Its translation is CASSWDRGRDTQYF. V gene TRBV5-8 combines with J gene TRBJ2-3; 12 bases fit TRBD1. The germline V gene encodes CDR1 SGHTS and CDR2 YDEGEE. The length of the CDR3 is 14 residues. Trimming removed 3 bases from V and 6 bases from J; junction bases left unmatched: 2. Based on the CDR3 plus reference TRBV5-8 and TRBJ2-3, the full variable domain is EAGVTQSPTHLIKTRGQQATLRCSPISGHTSVYWYQQALGLGLQFLLWYDEGEERNRGNFPPRFSGRQFPNYSSELNVNALELEDSALYLCASSWDRGRDTQYFGPGTRLTVL.

The rearrangement uses TRBV11-1 and TRBJ1-2; D is uncertain. V lost 4 bases, J lost 0 bases, and 15 bases lay in between. Germline V CDR1 and CDR2: SGHAT, FQDESV (reference sequence). The CDR3 length is 16 residues. In DNA form, the CDR3 reads TGTGCCAGCAGCTCCCCAGACTTTAGAGCTAACTATGGCTACACCTTC. It yields the protein CASSSPDFRANYGYTF.

This clone was picked up one time. This chain joins TRBV28 and TRBJ2-1; D may be TRBD1 (6 bases). CDR1 MDHEN and CDR2 SYDVKM come from the germline V gene. Trimming cost V 8 bases and J 5 bases, with 13 bases left between them. The length of the CDR3 is 13 residues. This CDR3 is CASRDITHNEQFF. CDR3 coding DNA: TGTGCCAGCCGGGACATTACACACAATGAGCAGTTCTTC.

V is TRBV11-2 and J is TRBJ1-1; D is ambiguous. Trimming took 5 bases from V and 0 from J, leaving 7 bases between them. Germline assignment: CDR1 SGHAT and CDR2 FQNNGV. The CDR3 is 13 amino acids. The CDR3 reads CASSMEVNTEAFF. CDR3 sequence (DNA): TGTGCCAGCAGCATGGAGGTGAACACTGAAGCTTTCTTT.

This chain joins TRBV3-1 (or the pseudogene TRBV3-2) and TRBJ2-5, with D perhaps matching TRBD2 (6 bases). The CDR3 consists of 15 residues. V lost 4 bases and J 4 bases, leaving 16 bases between the germline ends. CDR1 and CDR2 from the germline V gene are LGHDT and YNNKEL (reference sequence). DNA of the CDR3: TGTGCCAGCAGCCCCCTTGGAGGGGTCCGAGAGACCCAGTACTTC. Its protein product is CASSPLGGVRETQYF.

The chain carries TRBV5-1 and TRBJ1-4; 7 bases line up with TRBD1. CDR3 size: 15 residues. V shed 4 bases, J shed 4 bases, and the junction held 7 bases outside the gene matches. Germline lookup yields CDR1 SGHRS and CDR2 YFSETQ. The CDR3 protein is CASSTGDSLNEKLFF. The CDR3, as DNA: TGCGCCAGCAGCACGGGGGACAGTCTTAATGAAAAACTGTTTTTT.

The V and J genes are TRBV7-2 and TRBJ1-2, with 7 bases lining up with TRBD1. Germline CDR1 reads SGHTA; CDR2 reads FQGNSA. The CDR3 length is 17 residues. V shed 5 bases, J shed 4 bases, and the junction held 16 bases outside the gene matches. In nucleotides, the CDR3 is TGTGCCAGCAGCCCTGCCTTGGGGGGCCAGGGGGTCTATGGCTACACCTTC. Its translation: CASSPALGGQGVYGYTF.

This rearrangement joins TRBV12-3 or TRBV12-4 to TRBJ2-1; TRBD2 might be the D (6 bases). CDR3 length: 11 residues. Trimming removed 8 bases from V and 12 bases from J, with 14 bases in between. The CDR3 region is CASRSGEWQFF. The CDR3 bases are TGTGCCAGCCGTTCGGGGGAATGGCAGTTCTTC.

The rearrangement links TRBV5-1 to TRBJ1-1; tentative D call: TRBD1 (5 bases). The CDR3 consists of 14 residues. The V end lost 4 bases, the J end lost 6 bases, and 16 bases lay between the germline ends. Per germline, CDR1 SGHRS and CDR2 YFSETQ. The CDR3 nucleotides are TGCGCCAGCAGCCGTGGACACAAACCACCTGAAGCTTTCTTT. Amino acid sequence: CASSRGHKPPEAFF.

The genes are TRBV5-1 and TRBJ2-1, with 8 bases matching TRBD1. CDR1 is SGHRS and CDR2 is YFSETQ in the germline V gene. The CDR3 spans 16 residues. The trim removed 4 bases at V and 3 bases at J, leaving 9 bases unmatched. The chain's CDR3 is CASSLNAGGGYNEQFF. CDR3 in DNA: TGCGCCAGCAGCCTGAACGCAGGGGGCGGCTACAATGAGCAGTTCTTC.

The chain recombines TRBV18 with TRBJ1-4, with D unclear. The CDR3 spans 15 residues. V lost 3 bases to trimming and J lost 7 bases, with 15 bases between them. CDR1 is KGHSH and CDR2 is LQKENI in the germline V gene. The CDR3 loop reads CASSPELRRGEKLFF. The CDR3 bases are TGTGCCAGCTCACCGGAATTGAGGAGAGGTGAAAAACTGTTTTTT. Looking up the rest from reference TRBV18 and TRBJ1-4 gives the full variable domain: NAGVMQNPRHLVRRRGQEARLRCSPMKGHSHVYWYRQLPEEGLKFMVYLQKENIIDESGMPKERFSAEFPKEGPSILRIQQVVRGDSAAYFCASSPELRRGEKLFFGSGTQLSVL.

This clone was seen many times. J is TRBJ2-3 and V is TRBV5-6; D is perhaps TRBD1 (7 bases). The CDR3 is made up of 16 amino acids. Trimming shortened V by 0 bases and J by 4 bases, and 15 bases separated the two germline ends. Germline values: CDR1 SGHDT, CDR2 YYEEEE. The CDR3 protein is CASSLVRGAWADTQYF. As DNA, the CDR3 is TGTGCCAGCAGCTTGGTCAGGGGGGCATGGGCAGATACGCAGTATTTT.

In its sample, this clone was seen once. V usage is TRBV6-2 or TRBV6-3 and J usage is TRBJ1-1; D gene uncertain. CDR3 length equals 14 residues. Germline values: CDR1 MNHEY, CDR2 SVGEGT. The ends were cut back, 0 bases at V and 5 bases at J, with 10 bases in the middle. CDR3 sequence: CASSYSGPGTEAFF. The CDR3 DNA sequence: TGTGCCAGCAGTTACTCAGGACCGGGGACTGAAGCTTTCTTT.

The chain couples TRBV5-1 to TRBJ1-5; D is ambiguous. CDR3 length equals 14 residues. The V end was cut by 0 bases, the J end by 5 bases, with 9 bases between. The germline V gene encodes CDR1 SGHRS and CDR2 YFSETQ. This chain's CDR3 is CASSLVEGDQPQHF. The CDR3 DNA sequence: TGCGCCAGCAGCTTGGTGGAGGGAGATCAGCCCCAGCATTTT.

The V and J genes are TRBV5-6 and TRBJ2-4; 10 bases map to TRBD1. The germline gives CDR1 SGHDT, CDR2 YYEEEE. CDR3 length: 15 amino acids. The trim removed 0 bases at V and 5 bases at J, leaving 2 bases unmatched. The CDR3 protein is CASSLVGTGENIQYF. The CDR3 region has the DNA TGTGCCAGCAGCTTGGTGGGGACAGGGGAAAACATTCAGTACTTC.

The chain links TRBV18 to TRBJ1-6; 10 bases line up with TRBD1. Trimming took 5 bases from V and 8 from J; bases not matched to a gene: 3. This CDR3 region has 14 residues. The germline V gene encodes CDR1 KGHSH and CDR2 LQKENI. The CDR3 loop reads CASSSGTGDSPLHF. CDR3 nucleotide sequence: TGTGCCAGCTCATCAGGGACAGGGGATTCACCCCTCCACTTT.

The gene calls are TRBV10-3 and TRBJ1-1; TRBD1 aligns across 8 bases. The V gene end was trimmed by 6 bases and the J gene end by 5 bases; junction bases not matched to a gene: 5. This CDR3 is built from 13 residues. CDR1 is ENHRY, CDR2 SYGVKD, per germline. This chain's CDR3 is CAIRLQGETEAFF. The CDR3 bases are TGTGCCATCAGGCTACAGGGGGAAACTGAAGCTTTCTTT.

The V gene is TRBV7-2, the J gene TRBJ2-3, with a tentative D call TRBD1 (6 bases). With 7 bases removed from V and 6 bases from J, the gap between germline ends came to 17 bases. CDR3 length: 14 amino acids. CDR1 is SGHTA and CDR2 is FQGNSA in the germline V gene. DNA of the CDR3: TGTGCCAGCACCGGCAGCGGTAGGGGGGATACGCAGTATTTT. This codes for CASTGSGRGDTQYF.

The V call is TRBV20-1, the J call TRBJ1-2; 7 bases agree with TRBD1. This CDR3 spans 12 amino acids. The junction had 4 bases not matched to a gene; V was cut back by 3 bases and J by 6 bases. Per germline, CDR1 DFQATT and CDR2 SNEGSKA (reference sequence). In DNA, the CDR3 is TGCAGTGCTAGTCTTCAGGGGGATGGCTACACCTTC. It specifies CSASLQGDGYTF.

This chain joins TRBV13 and TRBJ2-3; 9 nucleotides align to TRBD2. Germline loops: CDR1 PRHDT, CDR2 FYEKMQ (reference sequence). This CDR3 is 14 amino acids long. J gave up 1 base and V 5 bases, and 1 base lay outside the gene matches. CDR3 coding DNA: TGTGCCAGCAGCCGGACTAGCGGCACAGATACGCAGTATTTT. This sequence encodes CASSRTSGTDTQYF.

This clone occurred once. This chain uses TRBV3-1 (or the pseudogene TRBV3-2) with TRBJ2-5; tentatively, D is TRBD2 (6 bases). The germline CDR1 and CDR2 sequences are LGHDT and YNNKEL (reference sequence). The ends were cut back, 4 bases at V and 5 bases at J, with 23 bases in the middle. The CDR3 contains 17 residues. CDR3 region: CASSPRFGHGGGETQYF. The CDR3, as DNA: TGTGCCAGCAGCCCCAGGTTCGGACACGGTGGAGGGGAGACCCAGTACTTC.

The V gene is TRBV30, the J gene TRBJ1-2; D may be TRBD1 (5 bases). The V gene lost 4 bases and the J gene lost 8 bases, with 14 bases spanning the gap. CDR1 GTSNPN and CDR2 SVGIG come from the germline V gene (reference sequence). The CDR3 spans 12 residues. Written as DNA, the CDR3 is TGTGCCTGGAATGGTGGGGCTGAGGGCTACACCTTC. This sequence encodes CAWNGGAEGYTF.

The rearrangement joins TRBV7-3 to TRBJ2-1; 9 bases align to TRBD1. This CDR3 region has 19 residues. V was clipped by 2 bases and J by 2 bases; unmatched bases: 13. CDR1 SGHTA and CDR2 FQGTGA come from the germline V gene. The CDR3 DNA follows: TGTGCCAGCAGCTTAGGGCCCGGGACAGGGCTTTGGACCTACAATGAGCAGTTCTTC. Its protein product is CASSLGPGTGLWTYNEQFF.

The rearrangement joins TRBV5-6 to TRBJ2-7; TRBD1 might be the D (5 bases). The CDR3 covers 15 residues. CDR1 is SGHDT and CDR2 is YYEEEE in the germline V gene. V was trimmed by 0 bases and J by 0 bases, leaving 10 bases between them. CDR3 in amino acids: CASSLGARASYEQYF. The CDR3, as DNA: TGTGCCAGCAGCTTGGGTGCCAGGGCCTCCTACGAGCAGTACTTC.